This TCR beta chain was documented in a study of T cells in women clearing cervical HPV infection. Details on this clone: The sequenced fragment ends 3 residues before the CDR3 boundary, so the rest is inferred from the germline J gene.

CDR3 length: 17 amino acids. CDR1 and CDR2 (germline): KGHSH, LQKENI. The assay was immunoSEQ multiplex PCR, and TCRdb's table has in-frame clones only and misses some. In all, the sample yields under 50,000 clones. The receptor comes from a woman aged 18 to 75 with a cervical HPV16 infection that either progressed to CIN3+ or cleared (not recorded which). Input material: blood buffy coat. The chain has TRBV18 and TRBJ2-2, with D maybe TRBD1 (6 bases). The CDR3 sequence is CASSPGGTGSSNEKLFF. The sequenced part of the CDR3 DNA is TGTGCCAGCTCACCAGGTGGTACAGGGTCTTCTAATGAAAAG.